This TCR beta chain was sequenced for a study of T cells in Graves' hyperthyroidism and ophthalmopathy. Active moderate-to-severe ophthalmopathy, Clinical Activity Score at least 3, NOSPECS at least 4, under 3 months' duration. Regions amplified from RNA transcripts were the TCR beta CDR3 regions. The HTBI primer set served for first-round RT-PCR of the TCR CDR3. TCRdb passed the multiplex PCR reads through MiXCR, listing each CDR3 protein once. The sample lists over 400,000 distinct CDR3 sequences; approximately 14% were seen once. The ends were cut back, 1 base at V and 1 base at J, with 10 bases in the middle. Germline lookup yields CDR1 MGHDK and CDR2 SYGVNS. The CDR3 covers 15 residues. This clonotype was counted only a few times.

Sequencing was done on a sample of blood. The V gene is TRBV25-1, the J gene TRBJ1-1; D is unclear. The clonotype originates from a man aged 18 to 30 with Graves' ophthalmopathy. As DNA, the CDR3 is TGTGCCAGCAGTGAATGGGCGGGTCCGAACACTGAAGCTTTCTTT. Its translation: CASSEWAGPNTEAFF.